This passage covers 16 T cell receptor beta chains from one sample sequenced in a study of cytomegalovirus exposure and HLA in healthy donors. The PCR employed 60 Vbeta primers together with 13 Jbeta primers. Here immunoSEQ multiplex PCR was the method, and the copy in TCRdb shows in-frame clones only, minus some. The sample has 130,000 or so clones, about three fifths seen once. The sample consisted of PBMCs. The receptors shown here come from a male donor in good health and CMV-seronegative.

This clone was seen a few times. The V and J genes are TRBV5-6 and TRBJ1-2, with a tentative D call TRBD1 (5 bases). The CDR3 runs to 16 residues. The V gene lost 0 bases and the J gene lost 3 bases, with 15 bases spanning the gap. The germline V gene encodes CDR1 SGHDT and CDR2 YYEEEE. The CDR3 DNA follows: TGTGCCAGCAGCTTGGGACGGCACCAGGGCGACTATGGCTACACCTTC. It codes for CASSLGRHQGDYGYTF.

This chain links TRBV5-4 with TRBJ1-1; perhaps TRBD1 as D (6 bases). The germline CDR1 and CDR2 sequences are SGHNT and YYREEE (reference sequence). Trimming removed 4 bases from V and 1 base from J, with 14 bases in between. This CDR3 contains 15 residues. The CDR3 nucleotides are TGTGCCAGCAGCCGATATCCGGGACAGAACACTGAAGCTTTCTTT. It codes for CASSRYPGQNTEAFF. Together with reference TRBV5-4 and TRBJ1-1, the CDR3 gives the full variable domain: ETGVTQSPTHLIKTRGQQVTLRCSSQSGHNTVSWYQQALGQGPQFIFQYYREEENGRGNFPPRFSGLQFPNYSSELNVNALELDDSALYLCASSRYPGQNTEAFFGQGTRLTVV.

This chain joins TRBV28 and TRBJ1-2, with TRBD1 identical over 12 bases. CDR3 length: 17 residues. The germline gives CDR1 MDHEN, CDR2 SYDVKM. The ends lost 7 bases at V and 5 bases at J; junction bases unmatched: 14. The CDR3 sequence: CASTPEVGTGGGYGYTF. CDR3 coding DNA: TGTGCCAGCACCCCCGAAGTCGGGACAGGGGGCGGGTATGGCTACACCTTC.

For this clone: Other DNA sequences of this sample code for an identical CDR3. The CDR3 region is CASSGMNGATNEKLFF. DNA for the CDR3: TGTGCCAGCAGTGGGATGAACGGAGCAACTAATGAAAAACTGTTTTTT. This sequence joins TRBV6-1 and TRBJ1-4; unclear D gene. Trimming left V 4 bases short and J 0 bases short, with 12 bases between. CDR1 is MNHNS, CDR2 SASEGT, per germline. This CDR3 region has 16 residues.

This clone has only a few counts. V gene TRBV19 combines with J gene TRBJ2-3; 7 positions match TRBD2. After removal of 0 bases from V and 6 bases from J, the junction contained 12 bases not matched to a gene. Germline loops: CDR1 LNHDA, CDR2 SQIVND (reference sequence). The CDR3 is 17 residues long. CDR3: CASSIDPTSLSLDTQYF. In DNA, the CDR3 is TGTGCCAGTAGTATAGACCCGACTAGCCTGTCACTGGATACGCAGTATTTT.

The V and J genes are TRBV4-1 and TRBJ2-2, with 9 bases identical to TRBD1. The germline gives CDR1 MGHRA, CDR2 YSYEKL. CDR3 length: 15 residues. Trimming at V came to 2 bases and at J to 6 bases, leaving 4 bases not matched to a gene. The CDR3, as DNA: TGCGCCAGCAGCCAATCGACAGGGGGGGCCGGGGAGCTGTTTTTT. Protein sequence: CASSQSTGGAGELFF.

V gene TRBV28 combines with J gene TRBJ1-1; no firm D call. The CDR3 is made up of 13 amino acids. Germline V gene lookup returns CDR1 MDHEN and CDR2 SYDVKM. V lost 2 bases and J 1 base, leaving 5 bases between the germline ends. CDR3 bases: TGTGCCAGCAGTTTAACAAGGAACACTGAAGCTTTCTTT. As protein: CASSLTRNTEAFF.

This rearrangement joins TRBV7-3 to TRBJ2-7, with 8 nucleotides matching TRBD2. The CDR3 contains 15 residues. The V and J ends lost 5 bases and 5 bases, in that order; junction bases with no gene match: 11. The V gene's germline CDR1 is SGHTA and CDR2 FQGTGA. CDR3 region: CASSPGTRGSDEQYF. The CDR3 DNA is TGTGCCAGCAGCCCGGGGACTAGGGGGTCCGACGAGCAGTACTTC.

In regard to this clone: One base away lies a much larger clone, so this may be a sequencing read error. The sample has other DNA sequences that encode this CDR3 too. The V and J genes are TRBV5-8 and TRBJ1-1, with D unresolved. Germline V gene sequence: CDR1 SGHTS, CDR2 YDEGEE. The CDR3 length is 12 residues. Trimming stripped 2 bases from V and 5 bases from J, with 7 bases between. The CDR3 region has the DNA TGTGCCAGCAGCTTAAGAGGTACTGAAGCTTTCTTT. This gives the protein CASSLRGTEAFF.

The rearrangement joins TRBV6-1 to TRBJ2-7, with 8 bases identical to TRBD1. CDR3 size: 14 residues. Trimming took 6 bases from V and 0 from J; bases not matched to a gene: 4. From germline, CDR1 is MNHNS and CDR2 SASEGT. CDR3 sequence: CASSATGGSYEQYF. The CDR3 DNA sequence: TGTGCCAGCAGCGCTACAGGGGGCTCCTACGAGCAGTACTTC.

This clone has only one observation. This chain uses TRBV5-6 with TRBJ1-1; D uncertain. The germline gives CDR1 SGHDT, CDR2 YYEEEE. The length of the CDR3 is 14 residues. Trimming took off 0 bases at V and 11 bases at J, with 17 bases between the two ends. The DNA for the CDR3 is TGTGCCAGCAGCTTGGCTTTGATGGCGATGGAGGCTTTCTTT. This codes for CASSLALMAMEAFF.

The chain couples TRBV28 to TRBJ1-2; 8 bases align to TRBD1. The CDR3 consists of 13 residues. The V segment lost 5 bases and the J segment 6 bases; nucleotides outside the gene matches: 5. Looked up from germline, CDR1 is MDHEN and CDR2 is SYDVKM. CDR3 sequence: CASSPRTGHGYTF. In nucleotides, the CDR3 is TGTGCCAGCAGTCCAAGGACAGGGCATGGCTACACCTTC.

The chain joins TRBV27 to TRBJ2-7; 8 bases are a match to TRBD1. This CDR3 contains 14 residues. Germline V CDR1 and CDR2: MNHEY, SMNVEV (reference sequence). V shed 8 bases and J 3 bases; nucleotides not matched to a gene: 9. CDR3 DNA sequence: TGTGCCAGCTCCTGGGGGACAGGAGTCTACGAGCAGTACTTC. This codes for CASSWGTGVYEQYF.

This clone was counted only a few times. The chain carries TRBV6-6 and TRBJ1-1; D might be TRBD1 (5 bases). The CDR3 loop spans 15 amino acids. In germline, CDR1 is MNHNY, CDR2 SVGAGI (reference sequence). Trimming removed 2 bases from V and 1 base from J, with 11 bases in between. In nucleotides, the CDR3 is TGTGCCAGCAGTTACCAGACAGACGGGAACACTGAAGCTTTCTTT. Protein product: CASSYQTDGNTEAFF.

The chain couples TRBV7-3 to TRBJ2-7; 9 bases fit TRBD2. The CDR3 totals 15 residues. The germline gives CDR1 SGHTA, CDR2 FQGTGA. V lost 5 bases, J lost 5 bases, and 10 bases stayed unmatched. The CDR3 region is CASSQGLAGDDEQYF. The CDR3 bases are TGTGCCAGCAGCCAAGGATTAGCGGGGGACGACGAGCAGTACTTC.

Only a few counts were recorded for this clone. V gene TRBV6-5 combines with J gene TRBJ2-5; D may be TRBD2 (6 bases). The tail of the sequence fits TRBJ2-7 better, so the J call may be wrong. From germline, CDR1 is MNHEY and CDR2 SVGAGI. The CDR3 spans 14 residues. CDR3 coding DNA: TGTGCCAGCAGTTACGGCGGAGGGATCTACGAGCAGTACTTC. Protein sequence: CASSYGGGIYEQYF.